This entry features one T cell receptor (beta chain) sequence. This clonotype was counted a few times. What antigen it recognizes has not been identified. No quality values exist for individual bases; no much larger clone is one base distant. The TCR beta CDR3 regions were amplified from RNA transcripts. A first-round RT-PCR of the TCR CDR3 used the HTBI primer set with the Qiagen OneStep RT-PCR kit. Libraries were constructed in a second round of multiplex PCR, after which size selection and purification were performed. Paired-end sequencing of the libraries was performed with 100 bp reads on an Illumina HiSeq2000. The authors processed their data as follows. SOAPnuke was used to process the raw data, with reads discarded if the reads contained adapters or uncalled bases, had a mean Phred below 15, or lacked an exact constant-primer or identifier match. High-quality paired reads were merged using COPE v1.2.5, and each unique nucleotide sequence was defined as a clonotype. MiTCR v1.1 was used to align clonotypes to the IMGT TRBV, TRBD and TRBJ reference segments. The analysis included only V-J combinations with a frequency above 0.0001, which together covered over 98% of the repertoires. The TCS score was defined as F50 (clonal expansion) divided by E x V (chaos), with BLOSUM62-based TCRdist calculated between CDR3 peptides within each V-J. Welch's t-statistics and random forest reduced 500 to 650 V-J features to about 13, which were used in a naive Bayes classifier (R e1071). The public reads were reanalyzed by TCRdb: fastp trimming at Q25, MiXCR alignment, in-frame beta chains only. CDR3 protein duplicates are merged, each entry listing the most common genes and DNA. Clone size and V and J calls follow TCRdb, not the original study. The sample table holds some 770,000 distinct CDR3 sequences, of which less than 20% were seen once. The ten largest clones take up roughly 8% of the sample.

The CDR1 and CDR2 encoded by the germline V gene are MGHRA and YSYEKL. The germline ends are 11 bases apart after V is trimmed by 1 base and J by 1 base. The CDR3, cysteine through phenylalanine, is 15 amino acids long. The CDR3 DNA has 45 bases and is translated from base 1. Stable Graves' hyperthyroidism was defined as no progression to ophthalmopathy during 18 months of follow-up. Hyperthyroidism patients were newly diagnosed, with disease duration under 2 months, and aged 18 to 65 years. Any patient with an uncontrolled infection, another autoimmune disease, pregnancy or lactation was excluded. Diagnoses relied on clinical symptoms, serum thyroxine and TRAb, thyroid ultrasound and orbital computed tomography. Ficoll-Paque density gradient centrifugation was used to isolate PBMCs from approximately 10 ml of fresh peripheral blood. Trizol reagent was used to extract total RNA, and RNA quality was then checked on an Agilent 2100 Bioanalyzer.

The data belong to a study of T cells in Graves' hyperthyroidism and ophthalmopathy (dated by TCRdb to between 2018 and 2020). For the wider study: Peripheral blood was collected at initial diagnosis, before any treatment. Prospective prediction of ophthalmopathy was tested in an independent validation cohort consisting of fewer than 20 hyperthyroidism patients and some 17 patients who later progressed to ophthalmopathy. The approximately 90 discovery patients were divided at random into training and test sets in a 7:3 ratio. Once sampling was done, hyperthyroidism patients were given methimazole at a starting dose of 30 mg daily, whereas ophthalmopathy patients were given high-dose intravenous methylprednisolone. According to the paper, TCR Vbeta CDR3 sequencing was carried out on over 130 peripheral blood samples, which came from approximately 43 ophthalmopathy, around 74 hyperthyroidism and roughly 17 progressor patients. To identify distinguishing TCR V-J signatures, a discovery cohort of 100 or so patients was used, comprising fewer than 45 with Graves' ophthalmopathy and approximately 57 with stable Graves' hyperthyroidism. In addition, the study compared T-cell repertoires in thyroid tissue and in blood from six Graves' hyperthyroidism patients.

What the work shows at the level of the full study, not this receptor alone: A model built on a 13 V-J signature distinguished ophthalmopathy from stable hyperthyroidism, reaching over 85% sensitivity and 81.08% specificity in cross-validation and 80%/75% in testing. Most expanded thyroid clonotypes (frequency above 0.001) were also found in blood, which suggests that blood repertoires may mirror thyroid immune responses. Sample size was not statistically predetermined, and investigators were not blinded to group allocation. In validation, progression to ophthalmopathy was predicted by the model with about 70% sensitivity and roughly 76% specificity, a median of about 6 months before onset.

The origin of this receptor is a man between 18 and 35 years old with Graves' hyperthyroidism. The sequenced sample consisted of blood. Recombination connected TRBV4-1 to TRBJ2-7, with no confidently assigned D gene. In nucleotide form, the sequence is TGCGCCAGCAGCCAAGTTGCGGCAGTTTCCTACGAGCAGTACTTC. Its protein is CASSQVAAVSYEQYF.